This TCR beta chain was sequenced during a study of control samples from healthy donors and cancer patients. Trimming took off 0 bases at V and 4 bases at J, with 10 bases between the two ends. The CDR3 is made up of 15 amino acids. Germline CDR1 and CDR2: LGHNA and YSLEER. This clone was seen a single time. The repertoire was sequenced with immunoSEQ multiplex PCR; TCRdb's copy has only in-frame clones and lacks some. The profile shows about 50,000 clones, around nine tenths of them singletons. J is TRBJ1-3 and V is TRBV4-3, with D unclear. What was sequenced was PBMCs. This receptor was identified in a man between 25 and 39 years old with colorectal cancer. The CDR3 sequence: CASSQEHRRGNTIYF. The CDR3 bases are TGCGCCAGCAGCCAAGAGCACCGGAGGGGAAACACCATATATTTT.